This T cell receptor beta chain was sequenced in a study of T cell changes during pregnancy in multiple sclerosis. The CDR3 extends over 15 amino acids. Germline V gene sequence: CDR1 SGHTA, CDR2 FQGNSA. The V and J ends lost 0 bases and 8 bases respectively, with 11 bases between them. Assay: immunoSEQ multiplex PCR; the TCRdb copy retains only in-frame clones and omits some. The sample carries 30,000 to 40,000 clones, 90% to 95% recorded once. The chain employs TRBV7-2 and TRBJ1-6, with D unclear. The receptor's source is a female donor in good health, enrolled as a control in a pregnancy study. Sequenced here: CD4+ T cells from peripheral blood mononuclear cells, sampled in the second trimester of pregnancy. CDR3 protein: CASSLAQIRDSPLHF. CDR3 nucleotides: TGTGCCAGCAGCTTAGCTCAAATCCGGGATTCACCCCTCCACTTT.